These T cell receptor beta chains were read from a single sample in a study of blood T cells in healthy people across ages. TCRdb independently ran MiXCR on the 5' RACE reads; one entry per CDR3 protein. The data show around 940,000 distinct CDR3 sequences, with just over 50% seen just once and about 21% held by the top ten. Sequencing was performed on blood. Receptors originate from an older woman in good health. Both conserved end residues are part of each CDR3. D genes are given only for firm matches. Size is stated for part of the rows, as once, few or many counts, or as a class when the clone is expanded.

d_call	clone_size	v_call	j_call	cdr3_length	cdr3_aa	cdr3_nt
TRBD2	few	TRBV15	TRBJ2-7	19	CATSRDASGRGLSRYEQYF	TGTGCCACCAGCAGAGATGCTAGCGGGAGGGGCCTTTCCCGTTACGAGCAGTACTTC
TRBD2	few	TRBV24-1	TRBJ2-1	16	CATSVGTSGRHNEQFF	TGTGCCACCAGTGTTGGTACTAGCGGGAGACACAATGAGCAGTTCTTC
NA	NA	TRBV10-2	TRBJ2-3	17	CASSDPDTGPSTDTQYF	TGCGCCAGCAGTGACCCCGATACAGGGCCTAGCACAGATACGCAGTATTTT
TRBD1	NA	TRBV7-9	TRBJ2-4	14	CASSAGDRKNIQYF	TGTGCCAGCAGCGCCGGGGACAGAAAAAACATTCAGTACTTC
NA	NA	TRBV6-5	TRBJ1-4	13	CASSLGGVGELFF	TGTGCCAGCAGTTTGGGGGGGGTGGGGGAACTGTTTTTT
TRBD2	few	TRBV20-1	TRBJ2-1	13	CSAKGLPTNEQFF	TGCAGTGCAAAGGGACTACCAACGAATGAGCAGTTCTTC
NA	NA	TRBV20-1	TRBJ2-1	15	CSARDMSARGDEQFF	TGCAGTGCTAGAGATATGAGCGCCAGAGGCGATGAGCAGTTCTTC
TRBD2	many	TRBV11-2	TRBJ2-7	16	CASSPIARTSVYEQYF	TGTGCCAGCAGCCCAATAGCCCGGACTAGCGTATACGAGCAGTACTTC
TRBD2	few	TRBV4-1	TRBJ2-7	14	CASSNPSGTYEQYF	TGCGCCAGCAGCAATCCTAGCGGGACTTACGAGCAGTACTTC
NA	NA	TRBV19	TRBJ2-7	15	CASISRPGQIYEQYF	TGTGCCAGTATTTCCCGACCGGGACAAATCTACGAGCAGTACTTC
TRBD1	NA	TRBV20-1	TRBJ2-7	17	CSASPTIPTGMYNEQYF	TGCAGTGCTAGCCCCACGATCCCGACAGGGATGTACAATGAGCAGTACTTC
NA	NA	TRBV28	TRBJ2-7	13	CATKLGGGYEQYF	TGTGCCACCAAGTTGGGTGGAGGCTACGAGCAGTACTTC
TRBD1	NA	TRBV7-2	TRBJ2-5	15	CASSLDQGRGETQYF	TGTGCCAGCAGCTTAGATCAGGGCAGGGGGGAGACCCAGTACTTC
NA	many	TRBV27	TRBJ2-5	13	CASSPFGRGVQYF	TGTGCCAGCAGCCCCTTCGGCAGGGGTGTCCAGTACTTC
NA	NA	TRBV29-1	TRBJ2-7	12	CSVEGRYNEQYF	TGCAGCGTTGAGGGCAGGTACAATGAGCAGTACTTC
TRBD2	NA	TRBV11-2	TRBJ2-7	14	CASSSGTRWNEQYF	TGTGCCAGCAGCTCCGGGACTAGGTGGAATGAGCAGTACTTC
TRBD2	NA	TRBV6-1	TRBJ2-1	16	CASSEVGRGTYNEQFF	TGTGCCAGCAGTGAAGTAGGGCGGGGGACCTACAATGAGCAGTTCTTC
NA	NA	TRBV25-1	TRBJ1-6	14	CASSEFGTTSPLHF	TGTGCCAGCAGTGAATTTGGGACAACCTCACCCCTCCACTTT
NA	NA	TRBV3-1	TRBJ1-2	13	CASSTITPGGYTF	TGTGCCAGCAGCACCATTACCCCCGGCGGCTACACCTTC
TRBD1	NA	TRBV5-6	TRBJ1-6	12	CASSSQGGPLHF	TGTGCCAGCAGCTCTCAGGGGGGACCCCTCCACTTT
NA	NA	TRBV6-1	TRBJ2-1	18	CASSRTTSLRGLYNEQFF	TGTGCCAGCAGCCGTACGACCTCCCTGCGAGGATTGTACAATGAGCAGTTCTTC
NA	NA	TRBV20-1	TRBJ2-5	15	CSARDWGAGGETQYF	TGCAGTGCTAGAGATTGGGGGGCTGGTGGGGAGACCCAGTACTTC
NA	NA	TRBV5-6	TRBJ2-5	14	CASNPTFQGETQYF	TGTGCCAGCAACCCCACGTTCCAGGGTGAGACCCAGTACTTC
NA	NA	TRBV5-1	TRBJ1-2	13	CASSPTGSAGYTF	TGCGCCAGCAGCCCCACAGGGTCTGCTGGCTACACCTTC
TRBD2	NA	TRBV10-2	TRBJ2-1	14	CASRDSGRGNEQFF	TGCGCCAGCAGGGATAGCGGGAGGGGAAATGAGCAGTTCTTC
NA	NA	TRBV16	TRBJ2-3	15	CASSQRVGSPDTQYF	TGTGCCAGCAGCCAACGAGTCGGGTCTCCAGATACGCAGTATTTT
NA	NA	TRBV4-1	TRBJ2-1	12	CASSQSDWEQFF	TGCGCCAGCAGCCAATCCGACTGGGAGCAGTTCTTC
TRBD1	NA	TRBV24-1	TRBJ2-2	17	CATSDLHRGRGTGELFF	TGTGCCACCAGTGATTTGCACAGGGGGAGAGGAACCGGGGAGCTGTTTTTT
NA	few	TRBV6-2/TRBV6-3	TRBJ2-5	13	CASSYSTRGTQYF	TGTGCCAGCAGTTACTCGACGAGAGGGACCCAGTACTTC
NA	NA	TRBV12-3/TRBV12-4	TRBJ2-7	16	CASSLGQGRLSYEQYF	TGTGCCAGCAGTTTAGGGCAGGGGCGCCTGTCCTACGAGCAGTACTTC